This T cell receptor beta chain came from a study of cytomegalovirus exposure and HLA in healthy donors. Study-wide points: Researchers reported that a few CMV-associated chains were confirmed in vitro as CMV antigen-specific.

With regard to this clone: Its target is not known.

It was with 60 Vbeta and 13 Jbeta primers that the PCR ran. Assay used: immunoSEQ multiplex PCR; TCRdb lists only in-frame clones, some missing. The table shows about 160,000 clones, with roughly 80% occurring only once. The sequence derives from a woman aged 25-40 years in good health and CMV-seronegative. The sequencing sample was made of PBMCs.

The CDR3 DNA reads as TGTGCCAGCAGCCTGGACAGTGAAGCTTTCTTT. It codes for CASSLDSEAFF. This chain connects TRBV11-2 to TRBJ1-1; TRBD1 might be the D (6 bases). The CDR3 runs 11 residues. Germline V gene data show CDR1 as SGHAT and CDR2 as FQNNGV. Trimming pared 5 bases from V and 7 bases from J, leaving 8 bases between.